Reported below is one T cell receptor beta chain. The antigen is unknown. At a deep level, the assay was run. Sequencing was performed with immunoSEQ multiplex PCR; in TCRdb, only in-frame clones are kept and a portion is missing. The table has over 2 million clones, about 95% seen once. Trimming cost V 6 bases and J 8 bases, with 13 bases left between them. Germline assignment: CDR1 KGHSH and CDR2 LQKENI. The CDR3 loop spans 12 amino acids. The sample is drawn from a study of shared clonotypes between healthy human individuals. Overall study results and limits: Clonotype sharing among donors, it was expected, would be affected by sequencing depth.

Naive CD8 isolation took CD45RO-negative cells positively selected for CCR7 and excluded terminally differentiated effector memory CD45RA+ cells. The receptor's source is a man aged 18 to 35 in good health. The chain has TRBV18 and TRBJ1-1; D is possibly TRBD1 (5 bases). Sequencing was done on a sample of naive CD8+ T cells sorted from blood. CDR3 DNA: TGTGCCAGCTCCCACGGGACCCCGGAAGCTTTCTTT. Amino acids: CASSHGTPEAFF.